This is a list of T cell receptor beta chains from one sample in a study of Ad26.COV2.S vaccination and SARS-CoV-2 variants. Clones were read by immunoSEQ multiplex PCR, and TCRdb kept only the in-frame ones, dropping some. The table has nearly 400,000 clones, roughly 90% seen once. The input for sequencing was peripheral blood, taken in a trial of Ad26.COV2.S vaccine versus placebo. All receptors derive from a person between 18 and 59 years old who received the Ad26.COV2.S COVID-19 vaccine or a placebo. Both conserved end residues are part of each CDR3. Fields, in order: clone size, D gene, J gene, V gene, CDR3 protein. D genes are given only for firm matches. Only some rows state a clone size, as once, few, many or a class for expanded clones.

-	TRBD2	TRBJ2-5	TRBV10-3	CATAGGGARETQYF
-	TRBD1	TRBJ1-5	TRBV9	CASSLAGTGNQPQHF
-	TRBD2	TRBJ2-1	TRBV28	CASSPSGKDHNEQFF
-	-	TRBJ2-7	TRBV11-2	CASSPSNGYEQYF
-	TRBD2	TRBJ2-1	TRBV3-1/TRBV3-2	CASSRILTSGGAYNEQFF
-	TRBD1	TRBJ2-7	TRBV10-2	CASRTRDSFEQYF
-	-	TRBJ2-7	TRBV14	CASSQWGYEQYF
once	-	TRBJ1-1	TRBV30	CAWSVLKWTEAFF
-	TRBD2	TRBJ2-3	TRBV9	CASSVDSGSVDTQYF
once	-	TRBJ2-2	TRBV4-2	CASSQESQRPGELFF
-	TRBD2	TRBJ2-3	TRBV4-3	CASSQENARGLAGKHTDTQYF
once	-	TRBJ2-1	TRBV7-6	CASSLGASGEGAAYNEQFF
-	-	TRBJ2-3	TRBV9	CASQEGLITDTQYF
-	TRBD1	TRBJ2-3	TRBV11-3	CASSLETGGDTQYF
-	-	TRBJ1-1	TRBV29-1	CSVEGLRTMNTEAFF
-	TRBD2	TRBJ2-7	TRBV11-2	CASSSLAGIPYEQYF
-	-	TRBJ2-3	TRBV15	CATSRWTLEDTQYF
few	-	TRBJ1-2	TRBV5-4	CASSMYRVAGYTF
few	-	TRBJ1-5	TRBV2	CASNNRNQPQHF
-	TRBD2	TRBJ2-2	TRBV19	CATSPAGGTNTGELFF
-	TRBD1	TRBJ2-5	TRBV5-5	CASSLSWTGRETQYF
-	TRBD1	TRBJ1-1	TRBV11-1	CASSFRTGDYTEAFF
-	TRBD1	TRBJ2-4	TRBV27	CASSLPKATRGPFWVQYF
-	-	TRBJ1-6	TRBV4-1	CASSQDFNPGRIKNSPLHF
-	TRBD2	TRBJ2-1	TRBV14	CASSPSGRPGYEQFF